These 29 T cell receptor beta chains share one sample of origin, sequenced in a study of shared clonotypes between healthy human individuals. Clones were sequenced by immunoSEQ multiplex PCR, and TCRdb holds only the in-frame ones, with some missing. The data contain 1.5 million to 2.5 million clones, less than 95% of them singletons. Naive CD8 isolation took CD45RO-negative cells positively selected for CCR7 and excluded terminally differentiated effector memory CD45RA+ cells. Sequences were obtained from naive CD8+ T cells sorted from blood. These receptors were taken from a man aged 18 to 30 in good health.

The V and J genes are TRBV28 and TRBJ1-3; 10 bases agree with TRBD1. V gave up 7 bases and J gave up 0 bases; unmatched junction bases: 6. CDR1 MDHEN and CDR2 SYDVKM come from the germline V gene. CDR3 length: 16 amino acids. The CDR3 sequence: CASTRDRGFSGNTIYF. CDR3 bases: TGTGCCAGCACTCGGGACAGGGGTTTCTCTGGAAACACCATATATTTT.

The rearrangement uses TRBV20-1 and TRBJ2-5; no clear D gene. This CDR3 has 9 amino acids. CDR1 DFQATT and CDR2 SNEGSKA come from the germline V gene (reference sequence). The V end was cut by 3 bases, the J end by 5 bases, with 1 base between. This CDR3 is CSARETQYF. CDR3 coding DNA: TGCAGTGCTAGGGAGACCCAGTACTTC.

This CDR3 reads CASRESGGPGNEQFF. The CDR3 DNA reads TGTGCCAGCAGAGAAAGCGGGGGGCCAGGGAATGAGCAGTTCTTC. V usage is TRBV27 and J usage is TRBJ2-1; TRBD2 matches 9 bases. There are 15 residues in the CDR3. Trimming cost V 6 bases and J 7 bases; bases outside gene matches: 10. Germline lookup yields CDR1 MNHEY and CDR2 SMNVEV (reference sequence).

The V gene is TRBV5-1, the J gene TRBJ1-5; TRBD1 matches at 8 bases. Germline trimming cut 4 bases from V and 4 bases from J; bases unmatched to any gene: 10. In germline, CDR1 is SGHRS, CDR2 YFSETQ. The CDR3 is 16 residues long. The CDR3 protein is CASSPYPQGANQPQHF. Here the CDR3 DNA reads TGCGCCAGCAGCCCCTACCCTCAGGGGGCGAATCAGCCCCAGCATTTT.

The V and J genes are TRBV9 and TRBJ1-6; a possible D gene is TRBD1 (5 bases). This CDR3 comprises 15 residues. Germline CDR1 SGDLS, CDR2 YYNGEE. Between the trimmed V and J ends, which lost 0 bases and 6 bases, there was a span of 10 bases. The CDR3 DNA follows: TGTGCCAGCAGCGTAGACGGGGGTAGTAATTCACCCCTCCACTTT. Amino acid sequence: CASSVDGGSNSPLHF. Supplemented by reference TRBV9 and TRBJ1-6, the full variable domain reads DSGVTQTPKHLITATGQRVTLRCSPRSGDLSVYWYQQSLDQGLQFLIQYYNGEERAKGNILERFSAQQFPDLHSELNLSSLELGDSALYFCASSVDGGSNSPLHFGNGTRLTVT.

This clone was detected only once. The chain employs TRBV9 and TRBJ1-2; D is unclear. The length of the CDR3 is 18 residues. Germline-derived CDR1 and CDR2 are SGDLS and YYNGEE. Trimming took off 0 bases at V and 1 base at J, with 19 bases between the two ends. The CDR3 nucleotides read TGTGCCAGCAGCGTAGTTGTGGGCCATACCAGAAATAACTATGGCTACACCTTC. This codes for CASSVVVGHTRNNYGYTF.

V usage is TRBV5-1 and J usage is TRBJ2-5; D perhaps matches TRBD2 (5 bases). Germline lookup yields CDR1 SGHRS and CDR2 YFSETQ. The CDR3 length is 15 residues. V was shortened by 6 bases and J by 5 bases, with 20 bases between the two germline ends. The CDR3 DNA follows: TGCGCCAGCACTGGCAAAGTGAACGTAGCGGAGACCCAGTACTTC. This sequence encodes CASTGKVNVAETQYF.

The chain joins TRBV9 to TRBJ2-1, with D hard to call. V shed 5 bases and J shed 2 bases, with 14 bases lying between them. Germline CDR1 SGDLS, CDR2 YYNGEE. The CDR3 loop spans 15 amino acids. The chain's CDR3 is CASSTSGPTYNEQFF. The DNA of the CDR3 is TGTGCCAGCAGTACTTCCGGCCCTACCTACAATGAGCAGTTCTTC.

DNA of the CDR3: TGTGCCAGCAGCCCAAGCGGGGAGCTGTTTTTT. Translation gives CASSPSGELFF. The chain employs TRBV7-8 and TRBJ2-2; D gene unclear. The CDR3 runs 11 residues. V was cut by 5 bases and J by 7 bases, with 5 bases left in between. Germline values: CDR1 SGHVS, CDR2 FQNEAQ.

This chain joins TRBV6-5 and TRBJ2-2; unclear D gene. The CDR3 is 15 residues long. V was pared by 4 bases and J by 5 bases, with 14 bases between. Germline V lookup: CDR1 MNHEY, CDR2 SVGAGI. The CDR3 spells CASSFPAQPTGELFF. CDR3 DNA sequence: TGTGCCAGCAGTTTTCCCGCACAGCCTACCGGGGAGCTGTTTTTT.

V is TRBV27 and J is TRBJ2-1; 12 bases agree with TRBD2. This CDR3 is 14 amino acids long. Germline V gives CDR1 MNHEY, CDR2 SMNVEV (reference sequence). Unmatched junction bases numbered 5, after V lost 8 bases and J lost 6 bases. This CDR3 reads CASGPGLAGNEQFF. Written as DNA, the CDR3 is TGTGCCAGCGGACCGGGACTAGCGGGCAATGAGCAGTTCTTC.

The chain combines TRBV15 with TRBJ2-2; no clear D gene. Germline values: CDR1 LNHNV, CDR2 YYDKDF (reference sequence). V lost 0 bases and J lost 3, with 14 bases in between. The CDR3 totals 17 residues. Here the CDR3 reads CATSRDYSGLDTGELFF. The CDR3 nucleotides are TGTGCCACCAGCAGAGATTACTCCGGTTTGGACACCGGGGAGCTGTTTTTT. Drawing the rest from reference TRBV15 and TRBJ2-2, the complete variable domain is DAMVIQNPRYQVTQFGKPVTLSCSQTLNHNVMYWYQQKSSQAPKLLFHYYDKDFNNEADTPDNFQSRRPNTSFCFLDIRSPGLGDTAMYLCATSRDYSGLDTGELFFGEGSRLTVL.

The chain uses TRBV27 and TRBJ1-2; no clear D. Trimming removed 3 bases at V and 4 bases at J, with 9 bases between. The germline V gene has CDR1 MNHEY and CDR2 SMNVEV (reference sequence). This CDR3 comprises 13 residues. The CDR3: CASSFGVSYGYTF. The CDR3 coding sequence is TGTGCCAGCAGTTTCGGCGTTAGCTATGGCTACACCTTC.

V and J are TRBV27 and TRBJ2-7; D not resolved. The V gene lost 8 bases and the J gene lost 0 bases, with 11 bases spanning the gap. Germline CDR1 and CDR2: MNHEY and SMNVEV (reference sequence). This CDR3 contains 13 residues. The CDR3 is CASGNLVSYEQYF. The CDR3 bases are TGTGCCAGCGGCAATTTGGTCTCCTACGAGCAGTACTTC.

This chain joins TRBV4-1 and TRBJ1-1; D is perhaps TRBD1 (6 bases). This CDR3 spans 15 amino acids. Trimming pared 3 bases from V and 1 base from J, leaving 12 bases between. Germline CDR1 MGHRA, CDR2 YSYEKL. CDR3 sequence reads: CASSHSPTGNTEAFF. CDR3 nucleotides: TGCGCCAGCAGCCATTCCCCGACAGGGAACACTGAAGCTTTCTTT.

V is TRBV28 and J is TRBJ1-3; maybe TRBD1 (5 bases). In germline, CDR1 is MDHEN, CDR2 SYDVKM. Trimming removed 3 bases at V and 4 bases at J, with 10 bases between. The CDR3 has 14 residues. The CDR3 nucleotides are TGTGCCAGCAGTTTGTCGGGGACGGGAAACACCATATATTTT. Translated, it gives CASSLSGTGNTIYF.

This chain joins TRBV7-2 and TRBJ2-7, with 10 bases aligning to TRBD1. Germline CDR1 and CDR2: SGHTA and FQGNSA. The CDR3 consists of 14 residues. Losses at the gene ends were 2 bases for V and 3 bases for J; bases not matched to a gene: 1. The CDR3 spells CASSLWTGGYEQYF. In nucleotides, the CDR3 is TGTGCCAGCAGCTTATGGACAGGGGGCTACGAGCAGTACTTC.

This clone appeared a single time. The chain is built from TRBV6-5 and TRBJ2-5; D not certain. Germline assignment: CDR1 MNHEY and CDR2 SVGAGI. V was pared by 1 base and J by 1 base, with 4 bases between. This CDR3 spans 13 amino acids. The CDR3 is CASSYYFQETQYF. The DNA of the CDR3 is TGTGCCAGCAGTTACTACTTCCAAGAGACCCAGTACTTC.

This clone was recorded once. The chain couples TRBV7-6 to TRBJ2-7, with D perhaps matching TRBD1 or TRBD2 (5 bases each). Germline CDR1 is SGHVS and CDR2 is FNYEAQ. CDR3 length equals 18 residues. V was shortened by 0 bases and J by 1 base, with 19 bases between the two germline ends. CDR3 coding DNA: TGTGCCAGCAGCTTAGCCGGGGCCTCCGCTTACCTATCCTACGAGCAGTACTTC. It is translated as CASSLAGASAYLSYEQYF.

Comment on this clone: Other DNA sequences from this sample encode an identical CDR3 as well. The gene calls are TRBV5-1 and TRBJ1-2; D ambiguous. V was pared by 4 bases and J by 3 bases, with 7 bases between. Germline V lookup: CDR1 SGHRS, CDR2 YFSETQ. This CDR3 has 12 amino acids. The CDR3 here is CASSLGDYGYTF. The CDR3, as DNA: TGCGCCAGCAGCCTGGGAGACTATGGCTACACCTTC.

This chain joins TRBV7-9 and TRBJ2-7, with D unclear. V dropped 0 bases and J dropped 3 bases, with 6 bases sitting between them. Germline V CDR1 and CDR2: SEHNR, FQNEAQ (reference sequence). This CDR3 comprises 13 residues. CDR3 residues: CASSLASVYEQYF. CDR3 coding DNA: TGTGCCAGCAGCTTAGCATCTGTCTACGAGCAGTACTTC.

This chain uses TRBV6-5 with TRBJ1-2, with TRBD1 matching 10 bases. V was pared by 7 bases and J by 8 bases, with 13 bases of the junction left unmatched. Germline V gene data show CDR1 as MNHEY and CDR2 as SVGAGI. There are 15 residues in the CDR3. CDR3 region: CASTMTGTGDTGYTF. The CDR3 bases are TGTGCCAGCACCATGACCGGGACAGGGGATACAGGCTACACCTTC.

The chain couples TRBV5-8 to TRBJ1-5; unclear D gene. This CDR3 is 14 amino acids long. Germline V gene data show CDR1 as SGHTS and CDR2 as YDEGEE. V lost 0 bases to trimming and J lost 2 bases, with 6 bases between them. The CDR3 spells CASSLAGGNQPQHF. The CDR3 nucleotides are TGTGCCAGCAGCTTGGCCGGGGGCAATCAGCCCCAGCATTTT.

J is TRBJ2-7 and V is TRBV6-5, with a tentative D call TRBD2 (5 bases). V lost 4 bases and J lost 1, with 11 bases in between. CDR1 MNHEY and CDR2 SVGAGI come from the germline V gene. This CDR3 contains 14 residues. The CDR3 coding sequence is TGTGCCAGCAGTTCTTCCTGGGAGTCCTACGAGCAGTACTTC. Amino acid sequence: CASSSSWESYEQYF.

Concerning this clone: Other DNA sequences in the same sample also yield this CDR3. The chain carries TRBV12-5 and TRBJ1-1; 8 nucleotides agree with TRBD1. In germline, CDR1 is LGHNT, CDR2 FRNRAP. With 6 bases clipped from V and 5 bases from J, the junction kept 2 bases outside the gene matches. This CDR3 region has 12 residues. DNA of the CDR3: TGTGCTAGTGGCACAGGGGGTACTGAAGCTTTCTTT. Translated, it gives CASGTGGTEAFF.

The gene calls are TRBV5-6 and TRBJ1-6; tentatively, D is TRBD1 (5 bases). This CDR3 has 13 residues. The germline CDR1 and CDR2 sequences are SGHDT and YYEEEE. Trimming took 4 bases from V and 8 from J, leaving 10 bases between them. CDR3 residues: CASSLGPYSPLHF. The CDR3 DNA is TGTGCCAGCAGCCTGGGACCGTATTCACCCCTCCACTTT.

Notes on this clone: Other DNA sequences in this sample translate to the same CDR3. The chain is built from TRBV19 and TRBJ2-1, with D possibly matching TRBD2 (6 bases). V lost 3 bases and J lost 7, with 10 bases in between. CDR3 size: 13 residues. Germline V gives CDR1 LNHDA, CDR2 SQIVND (reference sequence). In DNA form, the CDR3 reads TGTGCCAGTAGTATGGGGACTTCGAATGAGCAGTTCTTC. Its protein is CASSMGTSNEQFF.

This clone was counted once. The rearrangement joins TRBV18 to TRBJ1-2; D call uncertain. Germline CDR1 KGHSH, CDR2 LQKENI. The V end lost 3 bases, the J end lost 2 bases, and 10 bases lay between the germline ends. This CDR3 has 14 amino acids. The DNA for the CDR3 is TGTGCCAGCTCACCTTCAAGTGCAAACTATGGCTACACCTTC. It is translated as CASSPSSANYGYTF.

The rearrangement links TRBV13 to TRBJ2-1; TRBD2 matches 8 bases. CDR1 is PRHDT and CDR2 is FYEKMQ in the germline V gene (reference sequence). After removal of 5 bases from V and 5 bases from J, the junction contained 5 bases not matched to a gene. The CDR3 loop spans 14 amino acids. CDR3 residues: CASSLGGDNNEQFF. The CDR3 nucleotides read TGTGCCAGCAGCCTCGGGGGGGACAACAATGAGCAGTTCTTC. Full variable domain (rest looked up from reference TRBV13 and TRBJ2-1): AAGVIQSPRHLIKEKRETATLKCYPIPRHDTVYWYQQGPGQDPQFLISFYEKMQSDKGSIPDRFSAQQFSDYHSELNMSSLELGDSALYFCASSLGGDNNEQFFGPGTRLTVL.